The present TCR beta chain was sequenced within a study of human T cells and chemical hapten exposure. Regarding time point: patch test 2, 6 weeks after DPC sensitization. Treatment in this sample: therapeutic diphenylcyclopropenone sensitization with weekly scalp DPC. TCRdb reprocessed the RACE reads with MiXCR, giving one entry per CDR3 protein. The data contain about 84,000 distinct CDR3 sequences, under 11% of them seen just once; the ten biggest clones take up 4% to 5.5%. Points from the study as a whole: Alopecia affecting every donor means their immune response may not match healthy people's.

This clonotype was observed a few times. Its antigen remains unidentified. Germline CDR1 is MNHEY and CDR2 is SVGEGT. The CDR3 runs 14 residues. V was clipped by 10 bases and J by 2 bases; unmatched bases: 5. The sequencing here drew on whole blood, taken in connection with sensitization to the hapten diphenylcyclopropenone (DPC). The chain recombines TRBV6-2 or TRBV6-3 with TRBJ2-1, with TRBD2 identical over 10 bases. This TCR came from a woman aged 45-65 years with alopecia areata. Some clones in this sample may be carry-over from other donors' samples. The CDR3 sequence: CATSGTSAYNEQFF. The DNA for the CDR3 is TGTGCCACCTCCGGGACTAGCGCCTACAATGAGCAGTTCTTC.